This TCR beta chain was identified in a study of control samples from healthy donors and cancer patients. Profiled with immunoSEQ multiplex PCR; TCRdb holds only in-frame clones, not every one. This sample has about 61,000 clones; 90% occur once, and the top ten carry almost 6%. The CDR3 contains 14 residues. V was clipped by 5 bases and J by 1 base, with 10 bases between them. The germline CDR1 and CDR2 sequences are KGHSH and LQKENI. The chain recombines TRBV18 with TRBJ2-3, with D maybe TRBD2 (6 bases). Material for sequencing was PBMCs. The sequence derives from a man between 60 and 70 years old with colorectal cancer. The CDR3, as DNA: TGTGCCAGCTCAACGGGAGTTGGCACAGATACGCAGTATTTT. Its translation is CASSTGVGTDTQYF. Full variable domain (missing parts from reference TRBV18 and TRBJ2-3): NAGVMQNPRHLVRRRGQEARLRCSPMKGHSHVYWYRQLPEEGLKFMVYLQKENIIDESGMPKERFSAEFPKEGPSILRIQQVVRGDSAAYFCASSTGVGTDTQYFGPGTRLTVL.